The rows below give T cell receptor beta chains drawn from one sample of a study of blood T cell repertoires in COVID-19. Clones were read by immunoSEQ multiplex PCR, and TCRdb kept only the in-frame ones, dropping some. This sample yields roughly 160,000 clones, of which roughly 84% are seen a single time; 10% to 15% belongs to the top ten. The sample comprised PBMCs or T cells enriched from blood (not recorded which). The receptors derive from a woman aged 55-69 years who had recovered from COVID-19. The CDR3 runs from the conserved cysteine through the conserved F or W. D genes are given only for firm matches. Size is stated for part of the rows, as once, few or many counts, or as a class when the clone is expanded.

v_gene: TRBV28; abundance: NA; d_gene: NA; j_gene: TRBJ1-5; CDR3aa: CASSLEQGSNQPQHF; CDR3nt: TGTGCCAGCAGTTTAGAACAGGGCAGTAATCAGCCCCAGCATTTT
v_gene: TRBV7-7; abundance: NA; d_gene: TRBD2; j_gene: TRBJ2-3; CDR3aa: CASSLGTSGRGADTQYF; CDR3nt: TGTGCCAGCAGCCTAGGGACTAGCGGGAGAGGAGCAGATACGCAGTATTTT
v_gene: TRBV7-2; abundance: NA; d_gene: TRBD1; j_gene: TRBJ1-1; CDR3aa: CASSPGTGGNTEAFF; CDR3nt: TGTGCCAGCAGCCCAGGGACAGGGGGAAACACTGAAGCTTTCTTT
v_gene: TRBV6-5; abundance: NA; d_gene: NA; j_gene: TRBJ2-7; CDR3aa: CASTLSTGAEQYF; CDR3nt: TGTGCCAGCACCTTATCGACAGGAGCCGAGCAGTACTTC
v_gene: TRBV4-2; abundance: NA; d_gene: TRBD2; j_gene: TRBJ2-3; CDR3aa: CASSQDLWAGGPQDTQYF; CDR3nt: TGTGCCAGCAGCCAAGATCTGTGGGCGGGAGGGCCTCAGGATACGCAGTATTTT
v_gene: TRBV27; abundance: NA; d_gene: TRBD2; j_gene: TRBJ2-1; CDR3aa: CASSLSGRDYNEQFF; CDR3nt: TGTGCCAGCAGCCTTAGCGGGAGGGACTACAATGAGCAGTTCTTC
v_gene: TRBV5-1; abundance: NA; d_gene: TRBD1; j_gene: TRBJ2-3; CDR3aa: CASSLTGTGADTQYF; CDR3nt: TGCGCCAGCAGCTTAACCGGGACAGGGGCAGATACGCAGTATTTT
v_gene: TRBV6-4; abundance: NA; d_gene: NA; j_gene: TRBJ2-1; CDR3aa: CASSYEGYNEQFF; CDR3nt: TGTGCCAGCAGTTATGAGGGCTACAATGAGCAGTTCTTC
v_gene: TRBV12-3/TRBV12-4; abundance: NA; d_gene: TRBD1; j_gene: TRBJ1-5; CDR3aa: CASTRGDQPQHF; CDR3nt: TGTGCCAGCACCAGGGGGGATCAGCCCCAGCATTTT
v_gene: TRBV10-3; abundance: NA; d_gene: NA; j_gene: TRBJ2-3; CDR3aa: CAISITDTQYF; CDR3nt: TGTGCCATCAGTATAACAGATACGCAGTATTTT
v_gene: TRBV18; abundance: once; d_gene: NA; j_gene: TRBJ2-2; CDR3aa: CASGGGLNTGELFF; CDR3nt: TGTGCCAGTGGCGGGGGCCTTAACACCGGGGAGCTGTTTTTT
v_gene: TRBV9; abundance: NA; d_gene: NA; j_gene: TRBJ2-2; CDR3aa: CASSVDPLAGRYTGELFF; CDR3nt: TGTGCCAGCAGCGTAGACCCACTGGCAGGGAGGTACACCGGGGAGCTGTTTTTT
v_gene: TRBV28; abundance: NA; d_gene: NA; j_gene: TRBJ1-5; CDR3aa: CASSLSLGLGTLNQPQHF; CDR3nt: TGTGCCAGCAGTTTATCCTTGGGCCTTGGGACACTCAATCAGCCCCAGCATTTT
v_gene: TRBV30; abundance: NA; d_gene: TRBD2; j_gene: TRBJ2-1; CDR3aa: CAWSPSGGAYNEQFF; CDR3nt: TGTGCCTGGAGTCCTTCCGGGGGGGCCTACAATGAGCAGTTCTTC
v_gene: TRBV6-1; abundance: NA; d_gene: NA; j_gene: TRBJ1-5; CDR3aa: CASSERRIYSNQPQHF; CDR3nt: TGTGCCAGCAGTGAGCGGAGAATCTATAGCAATCAGCCCCAGCATTTT
v_gene: TRBV5-1; abundance: NA; d_gene: NA; j_gene: TRBJ2-2; CDR3aa: CASIPGANTGELFF; CDR3nt: TGCGCCAGCATCCCGGGGGCGAACACCGGGGAGCTGTTTTTT
v_gene: TRBV19; abundance: NA; d_gene: NA; j_gene: TRBJ1-2; CDR3aa: CASRFGQDYGYTF; CDR3nt: TGTGCCAGTAGGTTCGGTCAGGACTATGGCTACACCTTC
v_gene: TRBV2; abundance: NA; d_gene: TRBD2; j_gene: TRBJ2-5; CDR3aa: CASSEVLAGGGAQETQYF; CDR3nt: TGTGCCAGCAGTGAAGTCTTAGCGGGAGGGGGGGCCCAAGAGACCCAGTACTTC
v_gene: TRBV5-5; abundance: once; d_gene: NA; j_gene: TRBJ2-7; CDR3aa: CASSFLSPGRKSYEQYF; CDR3nt: TGTGCCAGCAGCTTCTTAAGTCCGGGGAGAAAGTCCTACGAGCAGTACTTC
v_gene: TRBV6-5; abundance: NA; d_gene: TRBD1; j_gene: TRBJ1-1; CDR3aa: CASRETGSEAFF; CDR3nt: TGTGCCAGCAGAGAGACAGGGTCTGAAGCTTTCTTT
v_gene: TRBV19; abundance: NA; d_gene: NA; j_gene: TRBJ2-2; CDR3aa: CASRAGFGAGELFF; CDR3nt: TGTGCCAGTAGGGCGGGGTTCGGAGCCGGGGAGCTGTTTTTT
v_gene: TRBV30; abundance: few; d_gene: NA; j_gene: TRBJ1-2; CDR3aa: CAFGTLVYGYTF; CDR3nt: TGTGCCTTTGGGACACTAGTCTATGGCTACACCTTC
v_gene: TRBV9; abundance: NA; d_gene: NA; j_gene: TRBJ1-6; CDR3aa: CASSVGPGYNSPLHF; CDR3nt: TGTGCCAGCAGCGTAGGGCCAGGGTATAATTCACCCCTCCACTTT
v_gene: TRBV4-1; abundance: NA; d_gene: NA; j_gene: TRBJ2-3; CDR3aa: CASSPQRILSAPTDTQYF; CDR3nt: TGCGCCAGCAGCCCCCAGCGGATACTGTCTGCCCCCACAGATACGCAGTATTTT
v_gene: TRBV6-5; abundance: NA; d_gene: TRBD2; j_gene: TRBJ2-1; CDR3aa: CASSYIAGAGYEQFF; CDR3nt: TGTGCCAGCAGTTACATAGCGGGAGCGGGATATGAGCAGTTCTTC
v_gene: TRBV29-1; abundance: once; d_gene: NA; j_gene: TRBJ2-1; CDR3aa: CSVEVPTQGYRVYNEQFF; CDR3nt: TGCAGCGTTGAAGTTCCCACCCAGGGGTACAGGGTCTACAATGAGCAGTTCTTC
v_gene: TRBV28; abundance: NA; d_gene: TRBD1; j_gene: TRBJ1-5; CDR3aa: CASSTPRGRGNQPQHF; CDR3nt: TGTGCCAGCAGTACCCCCAGGGGGCGAGGCAATCAGCCCCAGCATTTT
v_gene: TRBV7-9; abundance: NA; d_gene: NA; j_gene: TRBJ2-2; CDR3aa: CASSLRQTTGELFF; CDR3nt: TGTGCCAGCAGCCTACGACAGACGACCGGGGAGCTGTTTTTT
v_gene: TRBV5-5; abundance: NA; d_gene: NA; j_gene: TRBJ1-1; CDR3aa: CASSLGPGTYEAFF; CDR3nt: TGTGCCAGCAGCTTGGGACCAGGAACTTATGAAGCTTTCTTT
v_gene: TRBV6-5; abundance: NA; d_gene: TRBD1; j_gene: TRBJ2-3; CDR3aa: CASKGTGRDTQYF; CDR3nt: TGTGCCAGCAAAGGGACAGGACGAGATACGCAGTATTTT
v_gene: TRBV7-9; abundance: NA; d_gene: TRBD1; j_gene: TRBJ1-1; CDR3aa: CASSQTGSEAFF; CDR3nt: TGTGCCAGCAGCCAGACAGGGAGTGAAGCTTTCTTT
v_gene: TRBV5-1; abundance: NA; d_gene: TRBD1; j_gene: TRBJ1-4; CDR3aa: CASSVGTANEKLFF; CDR3nt: TGCGCCAGCAGCGTCGGGACAGCTAATGAAAAACTGTTTTTT
v_gene: TRBV28; abundance: NA; d_gene: TRBD1; j_gene: TRBJ1-4; CDR3aa: CASSLQQGNEKLFF; CDR3nt: TGTGCCAGCAGTTTACAACAGGGGAATGAAAAACTGTTTTTT
v_gene: TRBV27; abundance: NA; d_gene: TRBD1; j_gene: TRBJ2-7; CDR3aa: CASRDRGNYEQYF; CDR3nt: TGTGCCAGCAGGGACAGGGGGAACTACGAGCAGTACTTC
v_gene: TRBV5-1; abundance: NA; d_gene: TRBD1; j_gene: TRBJ2-7; CDR3aa: CASSSLQGAGEQYF; CDR3nt: TGCGCCAGCAGCTCCCTCCAGGGGGCGGGTGAGCAGTACTTC
v_gene: TRBV4-1; abundance: NA; d_gene: NA; j_gene: TRBJ1-1; CDR3aa: CASSQASLAPNTEAFF; CDR3nt: TGCGCCAGCAGCCAAGCTAGTCTGGCCCCGAACACTGAAGCTTTCTTT
v_gene: TRBV25-1; abundance: NA; d_gene: NA; j_gene: TRBJ2-1; CDR3aa: CASSESSYNEQFF; CDR3nt: TGTGCCAGCAGTGAGAGTTCCTACAATGAGCAGTTCTTC
v_gene: TRBV28; abundance: NA; d_gene: TRBD1; j_gene: TRBJ2-3; CDR3aa: CASSTRDREFTDTQYF; CDR3nt: TGTGCCAGCAGCACGAGGGACAGGGAGTTCACAGATACGCAGTATTTT
v_gene: TRBV4-1; abundance: once; d_gene: TRBD1; j_gene: TRBJ2-5; CDR3aa: CASSLPTGLGTQYF; CDR3nt: TGCGCCAGCAGCCTCCCGACAGGGTTGGGGACCCAGTACTTC
v_gene: TRBV10-3; abundance: NA; d_gene: TRBD1; j_gene: TRBJ1-2; CDR3aa: CAISKEGQVRGYTF; CDR3nt: TGTGCCATCAGCAAGGAGGGACAGGTCCGTGGCTACACCTTC
v_gene: TRBV19; abundance: NA; d_gene: NA; j_gene: TRBJ1-5; CDR3aa: CATKKGGGSNQPQHF; CDR3nt: TGTGCCACCAAGAAAGGGGGGGGAAGCAATCAGCCCCAGCATTTT
v_gene: TRBV3-1/TRBV3-2; abundance: NA; d_gene: TRBD1; j_gene: TRBJ1-1; CDR3aa: CASSQVGGYGMNTEAFF; CDR3nt: TGTGCCAGCAGCCAAGTAGGGGGCTACGGGATGAACACTGAAGCTTTCTTT
v_gene: TRBV11-3; abundance: NA; d_gene: NA; j_gene: TRBJ1-1; CDR3aa: CASSLGGDSTEAFF; CDR3nt: TGTGCCAGCAGCTTGGGAGGGGACTCCACTGAAGCTTTCTTT
v_gene: TRBV10-3; abundance: NA; d_gene: NA; j_gene: TRBJ1-2; CDR3aa: CAISDRREGGYGYTF; CDR3nt: TGTGCCATCAGTGATCGCAGGGAAGGTGGCTATGGCTACACCTTC